The clone carrying this TCR beta chain showed up just a few times. Its cognate antigen is unknown. This record comes from a study of cytomegalovirus exposure and HLA in healthy donors. Study context: A data release that came early held tens of millions of unique TCRs from HLA-typed donors.

Broader study findings: The productive fraction for most TCR beta V segments was about 87% or about 30% in an earlier analysis. Later, TCR association rates were found to vary by HLA locus, highest for DRB1 and lowest for HLA-C. TCR sequences were mostly rare, though some public TCRs occurred in many donors.

With 60 Vbeta and 13 Jbeta primers, the PCR was carried out. Only in-frame clones appear in the TCRdb table, and some are missing; sequencing was by immunoSEQ multiplex PCR. The repertoire holds over 250,000 clones, with just over 85% as singletons. Trimming pared 5 bases from V and 2 bases from J, leaving 18 bases between. Looked up from germline, CDR1 is SGHTA and CDR2 is FQGNSA. CDR3 size: 17 residues. Material for sequencing was PBMCs. V gene TRBV7-2 combines with J gene TRBJ2-2, with TRBD2 as a possible D gene (6 bases). The sequence derives from a man aged 40-49 years in good health and CMV-seropositive. This CDR3 is CASSRPGGSGNTGELFF. In nucleotides, the CDR3 is TGTGCCAGCAGCCGACCGGGTGGTAGCGGTAACACCGGGGAGCTGTTTTTT.